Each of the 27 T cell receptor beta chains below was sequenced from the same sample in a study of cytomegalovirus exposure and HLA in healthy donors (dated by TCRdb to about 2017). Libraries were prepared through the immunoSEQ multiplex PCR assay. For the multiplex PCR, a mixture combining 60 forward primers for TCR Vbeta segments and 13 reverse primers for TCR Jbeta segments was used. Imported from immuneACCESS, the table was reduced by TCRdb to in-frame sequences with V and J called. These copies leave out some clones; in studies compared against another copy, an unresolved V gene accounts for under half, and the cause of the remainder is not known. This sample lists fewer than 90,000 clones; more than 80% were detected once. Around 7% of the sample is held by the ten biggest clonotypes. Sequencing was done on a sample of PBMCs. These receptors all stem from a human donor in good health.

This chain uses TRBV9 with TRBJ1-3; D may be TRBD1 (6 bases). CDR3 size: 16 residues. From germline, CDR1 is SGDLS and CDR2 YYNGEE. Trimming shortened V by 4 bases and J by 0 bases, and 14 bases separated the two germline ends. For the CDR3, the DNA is TGTGCCAGCAGCCTACGGACAGCGAGCTCTGGAAACACCATATATTTT. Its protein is CASSLRTASSGNTIYF.

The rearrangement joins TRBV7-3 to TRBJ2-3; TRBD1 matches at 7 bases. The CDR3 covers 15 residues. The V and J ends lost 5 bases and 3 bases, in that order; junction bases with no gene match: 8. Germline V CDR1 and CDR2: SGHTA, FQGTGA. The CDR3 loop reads CASSLGDSLTDTQYF. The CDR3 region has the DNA TGTGCCAGCAGCCTAGGGGACAGCCTAACAGATACGCAGTATTTT.

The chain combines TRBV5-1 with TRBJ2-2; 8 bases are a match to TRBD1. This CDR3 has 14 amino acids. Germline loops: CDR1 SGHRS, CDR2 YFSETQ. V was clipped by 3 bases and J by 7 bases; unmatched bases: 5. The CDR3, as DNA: TGCGCCAGCAGCTATAGGACAGGGAACGGGGAGCTGTTTTTT. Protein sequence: CASSYRTGNGELFF.

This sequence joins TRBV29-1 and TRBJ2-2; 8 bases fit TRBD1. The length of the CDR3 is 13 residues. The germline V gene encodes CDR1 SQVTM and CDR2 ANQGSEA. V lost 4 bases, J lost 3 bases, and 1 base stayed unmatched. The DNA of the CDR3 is TGCAGCGTTGGGACAGGGTACACCGGGGAGCTGTTTTTT. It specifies CSVGTGYTGELFF.

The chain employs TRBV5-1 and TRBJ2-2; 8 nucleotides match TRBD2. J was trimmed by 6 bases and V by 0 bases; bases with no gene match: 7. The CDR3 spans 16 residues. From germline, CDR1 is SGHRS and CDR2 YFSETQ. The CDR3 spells CASSLEAGALSGELFF. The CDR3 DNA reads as TGCGCCAGCAGCTTGGAAGCGGGGGCTCTCTCCGGGGAGCTGTTTTTT.

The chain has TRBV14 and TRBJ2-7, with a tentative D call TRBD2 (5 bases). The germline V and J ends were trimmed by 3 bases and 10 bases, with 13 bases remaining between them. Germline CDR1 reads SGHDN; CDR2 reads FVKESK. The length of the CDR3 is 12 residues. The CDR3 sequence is CASSHPGAAQYF. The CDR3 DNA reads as TGTGCCAGCAGCCACCCCGGAGCGGCACAGTACTTC.

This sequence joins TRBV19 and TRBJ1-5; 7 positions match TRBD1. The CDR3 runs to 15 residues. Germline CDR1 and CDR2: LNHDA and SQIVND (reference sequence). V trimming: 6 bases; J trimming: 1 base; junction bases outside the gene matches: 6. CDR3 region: CASRTGQLSNQPQHF. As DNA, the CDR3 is TGTGCCAGTAGAACGGGACAGTTAAGCAATCAGCCCCAGCATTTT.

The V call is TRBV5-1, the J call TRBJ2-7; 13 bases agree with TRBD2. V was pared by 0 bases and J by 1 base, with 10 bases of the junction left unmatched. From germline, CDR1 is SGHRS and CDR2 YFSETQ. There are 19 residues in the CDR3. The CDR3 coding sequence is TGCGCCAGCAGCTTGGCAACTAGCGGGGGGGCCGGTAGATCCTACGAGCAGTACTTC. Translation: CASSLATSGGAGRSYEQYF.

This CDR3 is CASSTGTSGYNEQFF. CDR3 sequence (DNA): TGTGCCAGCAGTACTGGGACTAGCGGTTACAATGAGCAGTTCTTC. This chain connects TRBV27 to TRBJ2-1; 11 bases are shared with TRBD2. Per germline, CDR1 MNHEY and CDR2 SMNVEV (reference sequence). CDR3 length: 15 residues. J gave up 4 bases and V 5 bases, and 4 bases lay outside the gene matches.

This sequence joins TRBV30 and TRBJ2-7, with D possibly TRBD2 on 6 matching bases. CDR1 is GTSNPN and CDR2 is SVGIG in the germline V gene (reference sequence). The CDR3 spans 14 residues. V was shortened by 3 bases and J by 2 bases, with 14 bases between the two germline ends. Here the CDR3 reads CAWSVGGGTYEQYF. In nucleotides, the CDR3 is TGTGCCTGGAGCGTCGGTGGGGGGACCTACGAGCAGTACTTC.

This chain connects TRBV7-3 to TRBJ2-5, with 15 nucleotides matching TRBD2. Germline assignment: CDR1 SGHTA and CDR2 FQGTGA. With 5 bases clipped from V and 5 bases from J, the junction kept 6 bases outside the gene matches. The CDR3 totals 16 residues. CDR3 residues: CASSDGLAGGQETQYF. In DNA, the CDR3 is TGTGCCAGCAGCGACGGACTAGCGGGGGGGCAGGAGACCCAGTACTTC.

The CDR3 is CASKPTAGGIQETQYF. Here the CDR3 DNA reads TGTGCCAGCAAACCCACAGCGGGGGGGATCCAAGAGACCCAGTACTTC. The V call is TRBV2, the J call TRBJ2-5; TRBD2 matches at 10 bases. J gave up 1 base and V 7 bases, and 9 bases lay outside the gene matches. This CDR3 is 16 amino acids long. Germline V gene sequence: CDR1 SNHLY, CDR2 FYNNEI.

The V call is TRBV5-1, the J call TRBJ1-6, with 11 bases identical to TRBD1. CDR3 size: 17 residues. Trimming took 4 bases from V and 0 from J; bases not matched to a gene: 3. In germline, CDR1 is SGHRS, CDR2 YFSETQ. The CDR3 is CASSRTGGDSYNSPLHF. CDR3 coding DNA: TGCGCCAGCAGCCGGACAGGGGGCGACTCCTATAATTCACCCCTCCACTTT.

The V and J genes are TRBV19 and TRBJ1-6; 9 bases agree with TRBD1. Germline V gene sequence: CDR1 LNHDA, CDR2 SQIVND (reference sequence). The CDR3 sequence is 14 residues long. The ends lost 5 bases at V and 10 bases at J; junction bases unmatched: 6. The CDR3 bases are TGTGCCAGTAGTCTCGGACAGGGGAACTCACCCCTCCACTTT. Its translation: CASSLGQGNSPLHF.

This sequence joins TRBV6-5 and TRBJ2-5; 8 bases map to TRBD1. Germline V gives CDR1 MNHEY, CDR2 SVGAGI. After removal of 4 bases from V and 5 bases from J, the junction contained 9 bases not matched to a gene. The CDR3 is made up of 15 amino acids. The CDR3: CASSFFRGLGETQYF. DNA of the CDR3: TGTGCCAGCAGTTTCTTCAGGGGGCTCGGGGAGACCCAGTACTTC.

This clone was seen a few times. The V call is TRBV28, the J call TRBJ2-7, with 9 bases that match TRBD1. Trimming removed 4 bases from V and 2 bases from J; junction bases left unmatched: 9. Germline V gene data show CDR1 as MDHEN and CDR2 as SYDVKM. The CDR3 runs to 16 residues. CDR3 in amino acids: CASSSGGTGHPYEQYF. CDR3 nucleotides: TGTGCCAGCAGTTCGGGTGGGACAGGGCACCCCTACGAGCAGTACTTC.

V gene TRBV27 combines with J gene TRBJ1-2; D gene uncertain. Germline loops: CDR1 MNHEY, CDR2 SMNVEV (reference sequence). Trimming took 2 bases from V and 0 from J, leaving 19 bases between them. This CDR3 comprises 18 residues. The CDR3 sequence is CASSLVASSPSSNYGYTF. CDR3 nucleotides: TGTGCCAGCAGTTTAGTAGCATCCTCCCCCTCGTCTAACTATGGCTACACCTTC.

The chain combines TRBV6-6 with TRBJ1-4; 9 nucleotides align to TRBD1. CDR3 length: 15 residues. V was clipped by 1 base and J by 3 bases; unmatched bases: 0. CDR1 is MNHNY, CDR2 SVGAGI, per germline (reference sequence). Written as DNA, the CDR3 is TGTGCCAGCAGTTACTGGGACAGGGCTAATGAAAAACTGTTTTTT. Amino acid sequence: CASSYWDRANEKLFF.

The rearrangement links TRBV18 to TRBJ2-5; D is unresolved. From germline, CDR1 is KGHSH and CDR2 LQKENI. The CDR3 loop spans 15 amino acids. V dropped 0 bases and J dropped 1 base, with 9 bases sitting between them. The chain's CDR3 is CASSPPITFQETQYF. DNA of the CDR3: TGTGCCAGCTCACCACCAATAACATTCCAAGAGACCCAGTACTTC.

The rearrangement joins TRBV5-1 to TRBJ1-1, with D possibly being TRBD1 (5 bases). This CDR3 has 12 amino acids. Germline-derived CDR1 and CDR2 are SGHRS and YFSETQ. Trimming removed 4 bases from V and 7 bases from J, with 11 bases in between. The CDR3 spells CASSRDSSEAFF. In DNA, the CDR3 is TGCGCCAGCAGCCGAGACAGCAGTGAAGCTTTCTTT.

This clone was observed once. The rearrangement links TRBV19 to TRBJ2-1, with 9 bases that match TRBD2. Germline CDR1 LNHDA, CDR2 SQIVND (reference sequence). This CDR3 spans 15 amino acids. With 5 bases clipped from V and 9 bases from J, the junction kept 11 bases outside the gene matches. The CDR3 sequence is CASSVFGGGAGEQFF. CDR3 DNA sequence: TGTGCCAGTAGTGTCTTTGGCGGGGGGGCCGGTGAGCAGTTCTTC.

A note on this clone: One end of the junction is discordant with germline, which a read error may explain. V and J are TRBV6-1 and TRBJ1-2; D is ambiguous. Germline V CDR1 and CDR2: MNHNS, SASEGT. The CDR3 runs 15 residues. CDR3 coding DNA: TGTGCCAGCAGTGAGTCTATGGGTTGGAGGTATGGCTACCCCTTC. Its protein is CASSESMGWRYGYPF.

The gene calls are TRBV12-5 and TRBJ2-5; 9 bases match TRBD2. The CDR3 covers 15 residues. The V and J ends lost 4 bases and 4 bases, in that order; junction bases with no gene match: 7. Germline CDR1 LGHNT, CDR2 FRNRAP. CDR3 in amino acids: CASGSPSSGVETQYF. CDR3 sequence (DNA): TGTGCTAGTGGTTCCCCTTCTAGCGGGGTAGAGACCCAGTACTTC.

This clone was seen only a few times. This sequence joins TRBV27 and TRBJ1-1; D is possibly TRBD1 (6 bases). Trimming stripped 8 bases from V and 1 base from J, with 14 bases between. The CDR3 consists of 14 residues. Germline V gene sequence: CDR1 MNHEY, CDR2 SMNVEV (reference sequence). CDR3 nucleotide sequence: TGTGCCAGCTCACATAGGGGGGGGAACACTGAAGCTTTCTTT. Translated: CASSHRGGNTEAFF.

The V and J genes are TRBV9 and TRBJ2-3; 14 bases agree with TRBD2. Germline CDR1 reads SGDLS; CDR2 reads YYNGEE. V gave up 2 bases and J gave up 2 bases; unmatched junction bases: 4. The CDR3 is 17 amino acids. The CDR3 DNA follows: TGTGCCAGCAGCGTGGGACTAGCGGGGGTCAACACAGATACGCAGTATTTT. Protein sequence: CASSVGLAGVNTDTQYF.

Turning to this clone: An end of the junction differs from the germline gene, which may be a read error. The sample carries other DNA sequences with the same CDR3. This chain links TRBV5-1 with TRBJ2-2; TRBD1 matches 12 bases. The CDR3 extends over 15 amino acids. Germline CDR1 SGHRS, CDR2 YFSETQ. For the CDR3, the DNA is TGCGCCAGCAGCTTAGGGACAGGGGGCACCGGGGAGCTGTTCTTT. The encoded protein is CASSLGTGGTGELFF.

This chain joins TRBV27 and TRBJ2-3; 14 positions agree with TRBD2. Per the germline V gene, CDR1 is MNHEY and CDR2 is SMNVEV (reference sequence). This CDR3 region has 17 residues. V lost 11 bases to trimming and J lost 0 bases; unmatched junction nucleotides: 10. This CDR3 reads CAAGGLAGGWSTDTQYF. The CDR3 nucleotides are TGTGCCGCCGGCGGACTAGCGGGGGGCTGGAGCACAGATACGCAGTATTTT.